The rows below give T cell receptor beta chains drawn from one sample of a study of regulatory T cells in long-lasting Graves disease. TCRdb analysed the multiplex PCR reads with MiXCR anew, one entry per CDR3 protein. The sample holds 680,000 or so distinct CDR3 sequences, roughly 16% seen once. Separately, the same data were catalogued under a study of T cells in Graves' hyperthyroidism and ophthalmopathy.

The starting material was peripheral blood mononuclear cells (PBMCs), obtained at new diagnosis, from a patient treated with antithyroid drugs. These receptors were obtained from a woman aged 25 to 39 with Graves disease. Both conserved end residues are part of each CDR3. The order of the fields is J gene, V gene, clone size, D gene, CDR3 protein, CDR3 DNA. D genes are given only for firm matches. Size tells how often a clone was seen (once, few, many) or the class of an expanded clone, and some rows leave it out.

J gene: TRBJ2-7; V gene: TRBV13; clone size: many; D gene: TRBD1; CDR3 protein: CASSLAGQGAYEQYF; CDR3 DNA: TGTGCCAGCAGCTTAGCGGGACAGGGCGCCTACGAGCAGTACTTC
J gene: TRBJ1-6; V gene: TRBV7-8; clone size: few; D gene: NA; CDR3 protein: CASSLAQGVNSPLHF; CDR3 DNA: TGTGCCAGCAGCTTAGCGCAAGGGGTGAATTCACCCCTCCACTTT
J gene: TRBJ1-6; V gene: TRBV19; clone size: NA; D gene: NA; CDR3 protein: CASHNGLSGSPLHF; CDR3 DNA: TGTGCCAGCCATAACGGGCTCTCGGGTTCACCCCTCCACTTT
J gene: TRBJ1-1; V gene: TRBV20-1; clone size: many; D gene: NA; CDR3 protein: CSASLAGRNTEAFF; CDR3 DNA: TGCAGTGCTAGTCTGGCAGGGAGGAACACTGAAGCTTTCTTT
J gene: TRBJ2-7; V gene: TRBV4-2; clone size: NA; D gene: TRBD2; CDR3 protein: CASSQGGGLSYEQYF; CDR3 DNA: TGTGCCAGCAGCCAAGGGGGGGGTCTCTCCTACGAGCAGTACTTC
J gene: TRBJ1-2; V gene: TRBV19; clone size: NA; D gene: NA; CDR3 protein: CASSIPYGYTF; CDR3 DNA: TGTGCCAGTAGTATCCCCTATGGCTACACCTTC
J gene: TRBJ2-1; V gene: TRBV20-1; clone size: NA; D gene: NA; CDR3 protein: CSARLPELRANEQFF; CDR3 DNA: TGCAGTGCTAGACTGCCGGAACTAAGGGCGAATGAGCAGTTCTTC
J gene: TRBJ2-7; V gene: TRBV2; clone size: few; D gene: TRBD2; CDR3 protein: CASGGLAATYEQYF; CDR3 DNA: TGTGCCAGCGGGGGACTAGCGGCGACCTACGAGCAGTACTTC
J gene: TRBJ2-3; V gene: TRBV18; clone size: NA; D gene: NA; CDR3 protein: CASSPPGEKSTDTQYF; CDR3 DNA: TGTGCCAGCTCACCACCAGGCGAAAAAAGCACAGATACGCAGTATTTT
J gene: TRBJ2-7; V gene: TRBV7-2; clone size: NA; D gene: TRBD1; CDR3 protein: CASSLSVGQARYEQYF; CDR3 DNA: TGTGCCAGCAGCTTATCTGTGGGACAGGCCCGCTACGAGCAGTACTTC
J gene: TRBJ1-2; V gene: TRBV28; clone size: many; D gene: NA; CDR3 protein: CASSSSGPNYGYTF; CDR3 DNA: TGTGCCAGCAGCTCTTCCGGGCCGAACTATGGCTACACCTTC
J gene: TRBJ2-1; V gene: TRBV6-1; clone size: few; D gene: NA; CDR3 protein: CASIAPPGYEQFF; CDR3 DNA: TGTGCCAGCATTGCTCCCCCAGGCTACGAGCAGTTCTTC
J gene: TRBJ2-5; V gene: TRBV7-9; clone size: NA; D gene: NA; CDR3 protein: CASSYILRGQYQETQYF; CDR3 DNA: TGTGCCAGCAGCTACATCCTCCGGGGCCAATACCAAGAGACCCAGTACTTC
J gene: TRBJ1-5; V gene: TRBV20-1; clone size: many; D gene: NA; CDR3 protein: CSARLRGPRSNQPQHF; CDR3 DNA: TGCAGTGCTAGGTTAAGGGGACCGCGTAGCAATCAGCCCCAGCATTTT
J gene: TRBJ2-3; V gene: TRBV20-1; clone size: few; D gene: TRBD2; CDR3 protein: CSAQRLAGVDTQYF; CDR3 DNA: TGCAGTGCTCAAAGACTAGCGGGAGTGGATACGCAGTATTTT
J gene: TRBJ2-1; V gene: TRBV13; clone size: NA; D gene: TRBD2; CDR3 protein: CASSLRGASGRRYNEQFF; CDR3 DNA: TGCGCCAGCAGCTTGAGAGGAGCTAGCGGGCGCCGGTACAATGAGCAGTTCTTC
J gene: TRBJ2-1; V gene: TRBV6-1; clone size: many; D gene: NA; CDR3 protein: CASSSWTEPNEQFF; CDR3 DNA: TGTGCCAGCTCCTCTTGGACAGAACCCAATGAGCAGTTCTTC
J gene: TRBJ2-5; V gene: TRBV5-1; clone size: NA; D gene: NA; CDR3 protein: CASSSSGATIGETQYF; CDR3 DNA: TGCGCCAGCAGCTCATCTGGGGCTACGATTGGAGAGACCCAGTACTTC
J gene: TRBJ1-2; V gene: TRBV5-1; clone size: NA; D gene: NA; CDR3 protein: CASSPGSQGRKGYGYTF; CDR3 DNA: TGCGCCAGCAGTCCAGGCTCCCAGGGGCGAAAGGGGTATGGCTACACCTTC
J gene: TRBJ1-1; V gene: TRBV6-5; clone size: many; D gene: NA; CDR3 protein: CASSYLPDPEAFF; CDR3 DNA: TGTGCCAGCAGTTATCTGCCAGATCCTGAAGCTTTCTTT
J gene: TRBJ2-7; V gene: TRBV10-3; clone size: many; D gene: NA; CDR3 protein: CAIRGTSYEQYF; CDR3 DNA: TGTGCCATCCGTGGGACATCTTACGAGCAGTACTTC
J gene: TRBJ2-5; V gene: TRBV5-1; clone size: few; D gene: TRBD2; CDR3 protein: CASSARGSGQETQYF; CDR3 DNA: TGCGCCAGCAGCGCTCGTGGTAGCGGGCAAGAGACCCAGTACTTC
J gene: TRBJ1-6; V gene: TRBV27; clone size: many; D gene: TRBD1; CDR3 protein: CASSDREASPLHF; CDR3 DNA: TGTGCCAGCAGTGACAGGGAAGCTTCACCCCTCCACTTT
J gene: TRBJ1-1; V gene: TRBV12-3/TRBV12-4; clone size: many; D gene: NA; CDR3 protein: CASSLGGKTEAFF; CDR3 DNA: TGTGCCAGCAGCCTTGGGGGTAAAACTGAAGCTTTCTTT
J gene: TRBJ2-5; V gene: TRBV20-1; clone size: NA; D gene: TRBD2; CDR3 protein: CSATIAGGGETQYF; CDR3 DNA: TGCAGTGCTACCATAGCGGGTGGGGGAGAGACCCAGTACTTC
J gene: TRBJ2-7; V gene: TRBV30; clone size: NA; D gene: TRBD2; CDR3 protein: CAWSRGREGEQYF; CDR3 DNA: TGTGCCTGGAGTAGGGGCAGGGAGGGCGAGCAGTACTTC
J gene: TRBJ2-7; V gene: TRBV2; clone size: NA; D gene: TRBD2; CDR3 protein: CASSVEMSGINEQYF; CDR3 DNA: TGTGCCAGCAGTGTAGAAATGAGCGGGATTAACGAGCAGTACTTC
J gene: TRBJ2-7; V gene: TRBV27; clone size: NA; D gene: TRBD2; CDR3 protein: CASSFRASGIPYEQYF; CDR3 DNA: TGTGCCAGCAGTTTTAGGGCTAGCGGGATCCCCTACGAGCAGTACTTC
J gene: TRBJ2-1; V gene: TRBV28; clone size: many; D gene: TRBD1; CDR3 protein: CASNRRDRVGEQFF; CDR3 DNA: TGTGCCAGCAACCGCCGGGACAGGGTTGGAGAGCAGTTCTTC
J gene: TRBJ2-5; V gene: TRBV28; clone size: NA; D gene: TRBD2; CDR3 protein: CASRPPRLAGALETQYF; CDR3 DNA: TGTGCCAGCCGCCCACCCCGACTAGCGGGAGCCTTGGAGACCCAGTACTTC
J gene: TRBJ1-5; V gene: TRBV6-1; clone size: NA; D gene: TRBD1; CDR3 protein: CASSIQGASTPNQPQHF; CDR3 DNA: TGTGCCAGCAGTATTCAGGGGGCCTCTACCCCAAATCAGCCCCAGCATTTT
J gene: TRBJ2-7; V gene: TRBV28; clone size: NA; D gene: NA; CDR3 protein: CASGRRGTIGYNEQYF; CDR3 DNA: TGTGCCAGCGGCCGAAGGGGGACTATAGGATACAATGAGCAGTACTTC
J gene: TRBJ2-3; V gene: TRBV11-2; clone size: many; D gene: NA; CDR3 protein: CASSLGEGGRTDTQYF; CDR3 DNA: TGTGCCAGCAGCTTGGGGGAAGGCGGCCGCACAGATACGCAGTATTTT
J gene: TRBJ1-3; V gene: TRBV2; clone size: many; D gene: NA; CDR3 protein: CASSANGFSGNTIYF; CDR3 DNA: TGTGCCAGCAGCGCCAATGGTTTCTCTGGAAACACCATATATTTT
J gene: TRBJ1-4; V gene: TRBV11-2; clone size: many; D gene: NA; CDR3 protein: CASSHLEVGEKLFF; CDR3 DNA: TGTGCCAGCAGCCACCTCGAAGTGGGGGAAAAACTGTTTTTT
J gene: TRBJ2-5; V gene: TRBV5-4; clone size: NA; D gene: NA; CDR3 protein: CASSLVLGSQETQYF; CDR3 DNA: TGTGCCAGCAGCTTGGTTCTTGGGAGTCAAGAGACCCAGTACTTC
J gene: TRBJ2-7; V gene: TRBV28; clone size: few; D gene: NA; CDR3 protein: CASSFGSDEQYF; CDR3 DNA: TGTGCCAGCAGCTTCGGGAGTGACGAGCAGTACTTC
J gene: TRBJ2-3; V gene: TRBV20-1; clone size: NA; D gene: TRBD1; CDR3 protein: CSAAGTGGTDTQYF; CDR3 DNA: TGCAGTGCTGCCGGGACAGGGGGAACAGATACGCAGTATTTT
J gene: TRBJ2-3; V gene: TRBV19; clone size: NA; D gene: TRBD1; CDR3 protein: CASSLGTARSTDTQYF; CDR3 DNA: TGTGCCAGTAGCCTTGGGACAGCACGGAGCACAGATACGCAGTATTTT
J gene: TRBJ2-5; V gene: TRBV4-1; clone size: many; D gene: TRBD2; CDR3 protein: CASSQENSGGMETQYF; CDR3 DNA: TGCGCCAGCAGCCAAGAAAATAGCGGGGGGATGGAGACCCAGTACTTC
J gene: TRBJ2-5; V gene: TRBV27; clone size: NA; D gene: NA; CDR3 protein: CASSFSEGGGETQYF; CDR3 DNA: TGTGCCAGCAGTTTCTCAGAGGGGGGTGGAGAGACCCAGTACTTC
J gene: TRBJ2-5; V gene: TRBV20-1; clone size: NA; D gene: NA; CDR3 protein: CSASRAKIYQETQYF; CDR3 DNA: TGCAGTGCTAGTAGAGCTAAGATCTACCAAGAGACCCAGTACTTC
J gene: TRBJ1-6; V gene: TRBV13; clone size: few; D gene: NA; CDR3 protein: CASSGLGAINSPLHF; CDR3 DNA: TGTGCCAGCAGCGGGCTAGGAGCAATTAATTCACCCCTCCACTTT
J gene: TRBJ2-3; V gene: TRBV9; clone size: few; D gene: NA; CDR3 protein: CASSVDLTSGVAQYF; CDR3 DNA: TGTGCCAGCAGCGTAGATTTGACTAGTGGCGTCGCGCAGTATTTT
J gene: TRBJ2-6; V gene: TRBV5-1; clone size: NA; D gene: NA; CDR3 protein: CASSFGGSGTNVLTF; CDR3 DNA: TGCGCCAGCAGCTTCGGGGGCTCTGGGACCAACGTCCTGACTTTC
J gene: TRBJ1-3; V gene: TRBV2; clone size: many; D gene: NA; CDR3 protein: CASSMMDRRLSGNTIYF; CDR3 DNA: TGTGCCAGCAGTATGATGGACAGACGACTCTCTGGAAACACCATATATTTT
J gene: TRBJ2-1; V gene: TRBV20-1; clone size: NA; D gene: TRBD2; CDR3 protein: CSAIDPTSGRRLNEQFF; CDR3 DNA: TGCAGTGCTATCGATCCGACTAGCGGGAGAAGGCTAAATGAGCAGTTCTTC
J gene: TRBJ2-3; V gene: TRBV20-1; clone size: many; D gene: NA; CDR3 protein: CSAEARDMTTDTQYF; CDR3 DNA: TGCAGTGCTGAAGCCCGGGACATGACCACAGATACGCAGTATTTT
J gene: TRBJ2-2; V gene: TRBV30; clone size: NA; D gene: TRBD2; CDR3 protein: CAWSMIAGGPNTGELFF; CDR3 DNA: TGTGCCTGGAGTATGATAGCGGGAGGCCCGAACACCGGGGAGCTGTTTTTT
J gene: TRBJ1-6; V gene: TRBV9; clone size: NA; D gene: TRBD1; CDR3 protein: CASSRSSRGINSPLHF; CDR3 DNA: TGTGCCAGCAGCCGTAGTAGCAGGGGGATAAATTCACCCCTCCACTTT
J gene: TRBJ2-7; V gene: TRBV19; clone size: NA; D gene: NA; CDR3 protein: CASSKVGGSLNEQYF; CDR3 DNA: TGTGCCAGTAGTAAAGTAGGTGGGAGTCTTAACGAGCAGTACTTC
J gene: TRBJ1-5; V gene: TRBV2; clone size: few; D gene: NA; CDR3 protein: CASRLGGWGDGFQPQHF; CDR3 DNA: TGTGCCAGCCGCCTTGGGGGTTGGGGCGACGGTTTTCAGCCCCAGCATTTT
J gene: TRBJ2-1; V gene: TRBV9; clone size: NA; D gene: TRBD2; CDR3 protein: CASSVESGSRDEQFF; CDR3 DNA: TGTGCCAGCAGCGTAGAGAGCGGGAGTAGGGATGAGCAGTTCTTC
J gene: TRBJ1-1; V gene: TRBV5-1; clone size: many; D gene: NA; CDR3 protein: CASSYGIRDEAFF; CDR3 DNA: TGCGCCAGCAGCTATGGGATCCGGGATGAAGCTTTCTTT
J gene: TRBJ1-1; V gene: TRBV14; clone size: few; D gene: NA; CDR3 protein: CASSPNIRGHEAFF; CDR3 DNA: TGTGCCAGCAGCCCTAACATTAGGGGCCATGAAGCTTTCTTT
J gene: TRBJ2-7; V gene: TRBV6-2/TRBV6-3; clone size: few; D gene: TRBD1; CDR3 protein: CATSTGFLFEQYF; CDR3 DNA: TGTGCCACCTCGACAGGGTTTCTCTTCGAGCAGTACTTC
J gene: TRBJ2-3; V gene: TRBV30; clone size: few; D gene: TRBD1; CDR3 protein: CAWSVGTVGLDTQYF; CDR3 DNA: TGTGCCTGGAGTGTAGGGACAGTGGGTTTGGATACGCAGTATTTT
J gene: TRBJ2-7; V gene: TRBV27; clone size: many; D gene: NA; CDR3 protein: CASTPVGASSYEQYF; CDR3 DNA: TGTGCCAGCACCCCTGTAGGAGCGAGCTCCTACGAGCAGTACTTC
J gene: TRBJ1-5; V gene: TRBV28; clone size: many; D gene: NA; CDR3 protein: CASSSARTNQPQHF; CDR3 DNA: TGTGCCAGCAGTTCTGCCCGGACAAATCAGCCCCAGCATTTT